These T cell receptor beta chains were read from a single sample in a study of T cell changes during pregnancy in multiple sclerosis. Assay: immunoSEQ multiplex PCR; the TCRdb copy retains only in-frame clones and omits some. This sample carries 55,000 to 80,000 clones, 85% to 95% of them seen once, and the ten largest clones take roughly 3.1%. The sample consisted of CD8+ T cells from peripheral blood mononuclear cells, taken in the second trimester of pregnancy. The receptors shown here come from a female donor with multiple sclerosis, enrolled in a pregnancy study. Each CDR3 is given with its conserved first and last residue. D genes are given only for firm matches. Size tells how often a clone was seen (once, few, many) or the class of an expanded clone, and some rows leave it out.

.	TRBD2	TRBV6-5	TRBJ2-1	CASSPSGGNEQFF	TGTGCCAGCAGCCCCTCGGGGGGCAATGAGCAGTTCTTC
.	TRBD1	TRBV5-4	TRBJ1-1	CASSLKGQGMDTEAFF	TGTGCCAGCAGCTTGAAGGGACAGGGGATGGACACTGAAGCTTTCTTT
.	.	TRBV7-6	TRBJ2-4	CASSPSSGSIAKNIQYF	TGTGCCAGCAGCCCCTCCAGCGGATCCATAGCCAAAAACATTCAGTACTTC
.	TRBD2	TRBV9	TRBJ2-7	CASGLAGYEQYF	TGTGCCAGTGGACTAGCGGGATACGAGCAGTACTTC
.	.	TRBV6-1	TRBJ1-5	CASSAPGQLYSNQPQHF	TGTGCCAGCAGTGCCCCCGGACAGCTTTATAGCAATCAGCCCCAGCATTTT
.	TRBD1	TRBV6-6	TRBJ2-7	CASSPEQGPYEQYF	TGTGCCAGCAGTCCAGAACAGGGGCCGTACGAGCAGTACTTC
.	TRBD2	TRBV27	TRBJ2-1	CASSSLLADNEQFF	TGTGCCAGCAGTTCCTTACTAGCGGATAATGAGCAGTTCTTC
.	.	TRBV19	TRBJ2-7	CASSPSSSSSYEQYF	TGTGCCAGTAGCCCCTCCTCCTCTAGCTCCTACGAGCAGTACTTC
.	.	TRBV2	TRBJ1-5	CASSEGGQGRQPQHF	TGTGCCAGCAGTGAAGGGGGGCAGGGTAGGCAGCCCCAGCATTTT
.	.	TRBV5-8	TRBJ2-3	CASSSPRDQHTDTQYF	TGTGCCAGCAGCTCGCCGCGGGACCAGCACACAGATACGCAGTATTTT
few	.	TRBV19	TRBJ2-5	CASSILIGETQYF	TGTGCCAGTAGTATATTGATCGGGGAGACCCAGTACTTC
.	TRBD1	TRBV10-3	TRBJ2-1	CAISGTGDEQFF	TGTGCCATCTCCGGGACAGGGGATGAGCAGTTCTTC
.	TRBD1	TRBV29-1	TRBJ2-2	CSVEGMPGQGTGELFF	TGCAGCGTTGAAGGGATGCCGGGACAGGGCACCGGGGAGCTGTTTTTT
.	.	TRBV19	TRBJ1-1	CASSTAGVTEAFF	TGTGCCAGTAGTACTGCAGGGGTCACTGAAGCTTTCTTT
.	.	TRBV9	TRBJ2-2	CASGPAGELFF	TGTGCCAGCGGGCCCGCCGGGGAGCTGTTTTTT
.	.	TRBV12-5	TRBJ1-4	CASGTGFEKLFF	TGTGCTAGTGGAACAGGGTTTGAAAAACTGTTTTTT
.	.	TRBV6-1	TRBJ1-5	CASEGRTDSNQPQHF	TGTGCCAGCGAGGGACGGACAGATAGCAATCAGCCCCAGCATTTT
.	TRBD1	TRBV6-4	TRBJ1-2	CASSDSDRGGYTF	TGTGCCAGCAGTGACTCCGACAGGGGTGGCTACACCTTC
once	.	TRBV29-1	TRBJ1-3	CSAASSGNTIYF	TGCAGCGCTGCGAGCTCTGGAAACACCATATATTTT
.	.	TRBV9	TRBJ2-7	CASSVGSSGYEQYF	TGTGCCAGCAGCGTAGGGAGTAGCGGCTACGAGCAGTACTTC
.	TRBD1	TRBV25-1	TRBJ1-1	CASSLDRGAEAFF	TGTGCCAGCAGTTTGGACAGGGGAGCTGAAGCTTTCTTT
.	.	TRBV5-4	TRBJ2-1	CASSIHRNYRAGYNEQFF	TGTGCCAGCAGCATCCATCGCAACTACAGGGCGGGCTACAATGAGCAGTTCTTC
.	TRBD1	TRBV4-1	TRBJ1-2	CASSHPTGGDSPFYGYTF	TGCGCCAGCAGCCACCCCACAGGCGGGGACAGCCCGTTCTATGGCTACACCTTC
.	TRBD2	TRBV28	TRBJ2-2	CASSFGQGGRTGELFF	TGTGCCAGCAGTTTTGGGCAGGGCGGGAGAACCGGGGAGCTGTTTTTT
.	TRBD2	TRBV4-1	TRBJ2-2	CASSQAQISSGGGGLFF	TGCGCCAGCAGCCAAGCGCAAATTTCTAGCGGGGGTGGTGGGCTGTTTTTT
.	TRBD2	TRBV9	TRBJ2-3	CASSAMSSGYTDTQYF	TGTGCCAGCAGCGCCATGTCTAGCGGCTACACAGATACGCAGTATTTT
.	.	TRBV18	TRBJ1-1	CASSPSVVDEAFF	TGTGCCAGCTCACCGTCAGTGGTTGATGAAGCTTTCTTT
.	TRBD2	TRBV19	TRBJ2-1	CASSLAGGRPEQFF	TGTGCCAGTTCGCTAGCGGGAGGGCGTCCTGAGCAGTTCTTC
.	TRBD2	TRBV18	TRBJ2-7	CASSGLAVWKQYF	TGTGCCAGCTCGGGACTAGCGGTCTGGAAGCAGTACTTC
.	.	TRBV5-6	TRBJ1-2	CASSLVDRLYGYTF	TGTGCCAGCAGCTTGGTTGACAGACTCTATGGCTACACCTTC
.	.	TRBV11-2	TRBJ2-1	CASSLNPSSYNEQFF	TGTGCCAGCAGCTTAAACCCGAGTTCCTACAATGAGCAGTTCTTC
.	TRBD2	TRBV7-8	TRBJ2-7	CASSSGVAGELYEQYF	TGTGCCAGCAGCTCGGGGGTAGCGGGAGAACTCTACGAGCAGTACTTC
.	.	TRBV6-1	TRBJ2-7	CAINHFSDSYEQYF	TGTGCCATCAATCACTTCTCTGACTCCTACGAGCAGTACTTC
.	.	TRBV21-1	TRBJ2-1	CASSSTSGRCYNEQFF	TGTGCCAGCAGCTCCACTAGCGGGAGGTGCTACAATGAGCAGTTCTTC
.	TRBD2	TRBV9	TRBJ2-1	CASSAPSGAHNEQFF	TGTGCCAGCAGCGCCCCTAGCGGGGCCCACAATGAGCAGTTCTTC
.	TRBD2	TRBV29-1	TRBJ2-3	CSVGGTSGRAVTDTQYF	TGCAGCGTTGGCGGGACTAGCGGGAGGGCTGTCACAGATACGCAGTATTTT
.	.	TRBV14	TRBJ1-2	CASSLRQLYGYTF	TGTGCCAGCAGCCTGCGGCAGCTATATGGCTACACCTTC
.	.	TRBV2	TRBJ1-1	CAMPSDTQNTEAFF	TGTGCCATGCCCTCCGACACACAGAACACTGAAGCTTTCTTT
.	.	TRBV9	TRBJ2-1	CASSVGVTPSNEQFF	TGTGCCAGCAGCGTCGGTGTTACTCCTTCCAATGAGCAGTTCTTC
.	TRBD1	TRBV13	TRBJ2-2	CASSFRDSHTGELFF	TGTGCCAGCAGCTTCCGGGACAGCCACACCGGGGAGCTGTTTTTT
.	TRBD1	TRBV13	TRBJ1-2	CASSLDRGDYGYTF	TGTGCCAGCAGCTTAGACAGGGGCGACTATGGCTACACCTTC
.	.	TRBV19	TRBJ2-1	CASSAAHYNEQFF	TGTGCCAGTTCCGCGGCCCACTACAATGAGCAGTTCTTC